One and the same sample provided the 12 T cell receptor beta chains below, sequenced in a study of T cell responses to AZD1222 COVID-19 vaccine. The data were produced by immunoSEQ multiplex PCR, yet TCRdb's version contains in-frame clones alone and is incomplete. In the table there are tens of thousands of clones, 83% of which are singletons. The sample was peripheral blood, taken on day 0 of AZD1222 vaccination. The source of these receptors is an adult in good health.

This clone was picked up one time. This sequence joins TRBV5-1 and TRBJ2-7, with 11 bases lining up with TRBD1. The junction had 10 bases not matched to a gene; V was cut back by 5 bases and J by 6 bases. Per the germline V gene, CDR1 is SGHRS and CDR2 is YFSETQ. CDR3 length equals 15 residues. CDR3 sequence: CASSTTGTGGLEQYF. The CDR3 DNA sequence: TGCGCCAGCAGTACCACCGGGACAGGGGGACTCGAGCAGTACTTC.

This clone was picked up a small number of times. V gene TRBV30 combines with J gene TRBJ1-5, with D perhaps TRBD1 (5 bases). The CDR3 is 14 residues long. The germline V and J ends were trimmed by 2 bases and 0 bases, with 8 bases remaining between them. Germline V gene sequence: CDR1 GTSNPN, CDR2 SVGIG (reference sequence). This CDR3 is CAWSRGFSNQPQHF. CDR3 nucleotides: TGTGCCTGGAGTAGGGGCTTTAGCAATCAGCCCCAGCATTTT. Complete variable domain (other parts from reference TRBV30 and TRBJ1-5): SQTIHQWPATLVQPVGSPLSLECTVEGTSNPNLYWYRQAAGRGLQLLFYSVGIGQISSEVPQNLSASRPQDRQFILSSKKLLLSDSGFYLCAWSRGFSNQPQHFGDGTRLSIL.

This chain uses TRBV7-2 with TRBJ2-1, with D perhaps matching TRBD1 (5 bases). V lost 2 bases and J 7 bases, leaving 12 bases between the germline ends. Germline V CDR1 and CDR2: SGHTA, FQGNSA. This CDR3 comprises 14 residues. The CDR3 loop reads CASSLSQGANEQFF. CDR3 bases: TGTGCCAGCAGCTTAAGCCAGGGTGCAAATGAGCAGTTCTTC.

In DNA, the CDR3 is TGTGCCAGCAGTGTGCAGGCTGCAACTAATGAAAAACTGTTTTTT. It encodes CASSVQAATNEKLFF. This chain links TRBV2 with TRBJ1-4; no clear D gene. The CDR3 extends over 15 amino acids. Trimming removed 4 bases at V and 0 bases at J, with 9 bases between. The germline gives CDR1 SNHLY, CDR2 FYNNEI.

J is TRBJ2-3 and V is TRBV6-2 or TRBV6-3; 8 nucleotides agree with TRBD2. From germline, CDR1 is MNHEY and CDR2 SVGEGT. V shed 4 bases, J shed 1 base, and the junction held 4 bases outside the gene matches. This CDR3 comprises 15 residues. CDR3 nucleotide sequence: TGTGCCAGCAGTTCTAGCGGGCTACGCACAGATACGCAGTATTTT. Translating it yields CASSSSGLRTDTQYF.

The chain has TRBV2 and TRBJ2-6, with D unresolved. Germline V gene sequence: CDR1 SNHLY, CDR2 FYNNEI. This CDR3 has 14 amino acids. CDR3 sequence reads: CATRGSSGANVLTF. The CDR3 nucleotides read TGTGCAACCCGCGGCAGCTCTGGGGCCAACGTCCTGACTTTC. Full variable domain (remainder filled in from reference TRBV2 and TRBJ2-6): EPEVTQTPSHQVTQMGQEVILRCVPISNHLYFYWYRQILGQKVEFLVSFYNNEISEKSEIFDDQFSVERPDGSNFTLKIRSTKLEDSAMYFCATRGSSGANVLTFGAGSRLTVL.

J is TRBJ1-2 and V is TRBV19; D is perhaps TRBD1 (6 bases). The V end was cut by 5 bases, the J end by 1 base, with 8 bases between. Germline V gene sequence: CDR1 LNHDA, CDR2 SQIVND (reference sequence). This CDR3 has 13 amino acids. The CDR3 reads CASSGQYNYGYTF. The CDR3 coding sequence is TGTGCCAGTAGTGGACAGTATAACTATGGCTACACCTTC.

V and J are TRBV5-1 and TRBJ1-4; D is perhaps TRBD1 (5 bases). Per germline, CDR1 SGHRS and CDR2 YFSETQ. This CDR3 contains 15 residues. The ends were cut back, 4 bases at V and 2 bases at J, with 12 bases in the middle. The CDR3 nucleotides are TGCGCCAGCAGCCTCCCCCAGGGCACTAATGAAAAACTGTTTTTT. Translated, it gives CASSLPQGTNEKLFF.

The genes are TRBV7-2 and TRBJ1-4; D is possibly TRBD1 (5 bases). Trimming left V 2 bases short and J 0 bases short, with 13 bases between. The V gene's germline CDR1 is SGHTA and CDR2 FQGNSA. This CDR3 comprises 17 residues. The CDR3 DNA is TGTGCCAGCAGCTTATGGGGCAGGCATGCAACTAATGAAAAACTGTTTTTT. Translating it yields CASSLWGRHATNEKLFF.

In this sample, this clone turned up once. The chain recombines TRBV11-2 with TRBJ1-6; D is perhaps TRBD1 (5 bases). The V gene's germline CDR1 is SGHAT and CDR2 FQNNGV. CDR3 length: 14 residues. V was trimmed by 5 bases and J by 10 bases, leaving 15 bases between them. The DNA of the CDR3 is TGTGCCAGCAGCCCAAGAAGGGGTAACTCACCCCTCCACTTT. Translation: CASSPRRGNSPLHF.

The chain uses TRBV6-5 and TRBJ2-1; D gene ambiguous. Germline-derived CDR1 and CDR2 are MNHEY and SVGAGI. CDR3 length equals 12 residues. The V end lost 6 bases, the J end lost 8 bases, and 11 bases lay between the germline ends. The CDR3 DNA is TGTGCCAGCAGCCAGACGGTCGATGAGCAGTTCTTC. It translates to CASSQTVDEQFF.

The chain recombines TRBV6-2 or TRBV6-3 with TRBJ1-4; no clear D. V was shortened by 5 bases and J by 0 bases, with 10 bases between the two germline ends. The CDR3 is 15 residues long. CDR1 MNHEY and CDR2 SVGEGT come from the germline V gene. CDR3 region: CASSNPDATNEKLFF. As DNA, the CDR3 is TGTGCCAGCAGTAACCCGGATGCAACTAATGAAAAACTGTTTTTT.